This paragraph reports one TCR beta chain. The germline V gene has CDR1 KGHSH and CDR2 LQKENI. The CDR3 loop spans 14 amino acids. Trimming took off 3 bases at V and 6 bases at J, with 14 bases between the two ends. TCRdb re-derived calls from the RT-PCR reads in MiXCR, one entry per CDR3 protein. The data hold hundreds of thousands of distinct CDR3 sequences, with 13% to 15% observed a single time. The clonotype comes from a female donor in good health, serving as a healthy control. The sequencing sample was made of memory CD4+ T cells from blood. V gene TRBV18 combines with J gene TRBJ1-2; weak D call: TRBD1 (6 bases). CDR3 in amino acids: CASSPAGDANGYTF. The DNA for the CDR3 is TGTGCCAGCTCACCGGCAGGGGATGCCAATGGCTACACCTTC.